This T cell receptor (beta chain) was retrieved from a study of blood T cell repertoires in COVID-19. Repertoires were generated with immunoSEQ multiplex PCR, while TCRdb's copy carries only in-frame clones and drops some. The sample holds 250,000 to 350,000 clones, around 84% seen once. This CDR3 has 12 residues. The ends were cut back, 5 bases at V and 6 bases at J, with 8 bases in the middle. Germline V gene lookup returns CDR1 LGHDT and CDR2 YNNKEL (reference sequence). The sample comprised peripheral blood. The chain recombines TRBV3-1 (or the pseudogene TRBV3-2) with TRBJ2-1; D is undetermined. The sequence came from a human donor with COVID-19, enrolled during active disease. The donor label of this sample is uncertain. The CDR3 reads CASSNTRNEQFF. The CDR3 region has the DNA TGTGCCAGCAGCAATACACGCAATGAGCAGTTCTTC.